This section outlines one T cell receptor (beta chain) sequence together with its context. This entry comes from a study of OX40 agonist ivuxolimab in advanced cancers. Whole-study context: Ivuxolimab, an antibody that agonizes OX40 (CD134), was administered to the patients.

The CDR3 totals 15 residues. Germline V gives CDR1 SGHRS, CDR2 YFSETQ. J was trimmed by 2 bases and V by 2 bases; bases with no gene match: 3. Here immunoSEQ multiplex PCR was the method, and the copy in TCRdb shows in-frame clones only, minus some. Of 150,000 to 170,000 clones in the sample, 85% to 95% were seen once. The receptor was derived from an adult with an advanced solid tumor such as melanoma, head and neck, liver or kidney cancer. Sequencing was performed on CD4+ or CD8+ T cells sorted from blood, taken in a trial of the OX40 agonist ivuxolimab. The chain uses TRBV5-1 and TRBJ2-3, with 9 positions matching TRBD1. The CDR3 bases are TGCGCCAGCAGCTTAGGGGACAGGGACACAGATACGCAGTATTTT. This translates into CASSLGDRDTDTQYF.